What follows are 27 T cell receptor beta chains derived from one specimen sequenced in a study of prognosis after radiotherapy for stage I lung cancer. The TCR beta CDR3 region was amplified from genomic DNA, with two rounds of multiplex PCR being used for the amplification. Round-one PCR had primers specific to each TRBV and TRBJ gene. TCRdb re-called the multiplex PCR reads through MiXCR, storing one row per CDR3 protein. The table includes more than 30,000 distinct CDR3 sequences, roughly 40% detected once. This specimen was PBMCs, taken before or after stereotactic body radiation therapy (not recorded which). The receptor set was obtained from a donor of 50 years or more with non-small cell lung cancer.

This chain links TRBV27 with TRBJ1-3; D ambiguous. V was shortened by 3 bases and J by 2 bases, with 11 bases between the two germline ends. Germline loops: CDR1 MNHEY, CDR2 SMNVEV (reference sequence). CDR3 size: 15 residues. The CDR3 DNA is TGTGCCAGCAGTTTCCGTGGGAGGGCTGGAAACACCATATATTTT. It translates to CASSFRGRAGNTIYF.

The V and J genes are TRBV18 and TRBJ1-1; D may be TRBD1 (6 bases). This CDR3 is built from 15 residues. Germline CDR1 reads KGHSH; CDR2 reads LQKENI. Trimming shortened V by 2 bases and J by 1 base, and 11 bases separated the two germline ends. Here the CDR3 reads CASSPSGVRNTEAFF. CDR3 sequence (DNA): TGTGCCAGCTCACCATCAGGGGTTAGGAACACTGAAGCTTTCTTT.

This clonotype was recorded many times. The chain carries TRBV11-2 and TRBJ2-5, with TRBD2 matching over 7 bases. The CDR3 runs 15 residues. The junction had 5 bases not matched to a gene; V was cut back by 0 bases and J by 4 bases. Germline CDR1 is SGHAT and CDR2 is FQNNGV. The CDR3 is CASSLDGGGRETQYF. CDR3 DNA: TGTGCCAGCAGCTTAGATGGGGGGGGTAGAGAGACCCAGTACTTC. The full variable domain, completed using reference TRBV11-2 and TRBJ2-5, is EAGVAQSPRYKIIEKRQSVAFWCNPISGHATLYWYQQILGQGPKLLIQFQNNGVVDDSQLPKDRFSAERLKGVDSTLKIQPAKLEDSAVYLCASSLDGGGRETQYFGPGTRLLVL.

This clonotype was seen many times. This sequence joins TRBV15 and TRBJ1-4; D remains ambiguous. V lost 4 bases and J 0 bases, leaving 9 bases between the germline ends. The CDR3 is 15 residues long. The germline V gene encodes CDR1 LNHNV and CDR2 YYDKDF (reference sequence). CDR3 nucleotides: TGTGCCACCAGCACCTGGCTTGCAACTAATGAAAAACTGTTTTTT. Residues: CATSTWLATNEKLFF.

The chain recombines TRBV6-1 with TRBJ2-3; possibly TRBD2 for D (6 bases). Trimming took 8 bases from V and 0 from J, leaving 15 bases between them. CDR1 and CDR2 from the germline V gene are MNHNS and SASEGT. The CDR3 is made up of 15 amino acids. DNA of the CDR3: TGTGCCAGCGGCGGGGTGGTAACTAGCACAGATACGCAGTATTTT. It is translated as CASGGVVTSTDTQYF.

This clonotype was seen repeatedly, ten times or more. The J gene is TRBJ2-1, the V gene TRBV11-1, with 7 bases aligning to TRBD1. This CDR3 comprises 15 residues. The V and J ends lost 0 bases and 7 bases, in that order; junction bases with no gene match: 6. Germline V gene data show CDR1 as SGHAT and CDR2 as FQDESV (reference sequence). This chain's CDR3 is CASSLAGDSVNEQFF. DNA of the CDR3: TGTGCCAGCAGCTTAGCCGGGGACAGTGTAAATGAGCAGTTCTTC.

Comment on this clonotype: A read error may explain this, as a much larger clone is one base away. The gene calls are TRBV12-3 or TRBV12-4 and TRBJ1-4; D remains unclear. Trimming took off 6 bases at V and 4 bases at J, with 15 bases between the two ends. This CDR3 comprises 15 residues. The CDR3 DNA sequence: TGTGCCAGCAGGGCCGGGGTGACGGGTAATGAAAAACTGTTTTTT. Translating gives CASRAGVTGNEKLFF.

This clonotype has a count of ten or more. A much larger clone lies a single base off, so this may be a read error. This rearrangement joins TRBV28 to TRBJ1-5; D is uncertain. V was trimmed by 9 bases and J by 2 bases, leaving 14 bases between them. There are 14 residues in the CDR3. Looked up from germline, CDR1 is MDHEN and CDR2 is SYDVKM. The CDR3 DNA reads TGTGCCAGTGGATGTGACCTGGGCAATCAGCCCCAGCATTTT. It encodes CASGCDLGNQPQHF.

This clonotype showed up many times. This chain uses TRBV28 with TRBJ1-1; unclear D gene. V gave up 5 bases and J gave up 4 bases, with 14 bases separating them. Germline V gene data show CDR1 as MDHEN and CDR2 as SYDVKM. The CDR3 has 14 residues. CDR3 in amino acids: CASSPGSESTEAFF. The CDR3 nucleotides are TGTGCCAGCAGTCCCGGTTCGGAGAGCACTGAAGCTTTCTTT.

This chain links TRBV6-1 with TRBJ2-1, with D perhaps TRBD2 (6 bases). Trimming removed 6 bases from V and 6 bases from J, with 12 bases in between. This CDR3 comprises 13 residues. The germline V gene has CDR1 MNHNS and CDR2 SASEGT. CDR3 loop: CASRDIGSNEQFF. The CDR3 DNA is TGTGCCAGCAGGGATATCGGGAGCAATGAGCAGTTCTTC.

Remarks on this clonotype: The junction shows a germline mismatch at one end, possibly a read error. V usage is TRBV6-2 or TRBV6-3 and J usage is TRBJ1-6; a weak D match, TRBD1 (5 bases). Germline V gene lookup returns CDR1 MNHEY and CDR2 SVGEGT. The CDR3 consists of 17 residues. CDR3 in DNA: TGTGCCAGCAGTTACAACGGGGGGAGCTCCTATAATTCACCCCTACACTTT. It specifies CASSYNGGSSYNSPLHF.

Notes on this clonotype: Only one base separates this from a far larger clonotype, so it likely reflects a read error. The rearrangement links TRBV7-9 to TRBJ1-6; a possible D gene is TRBD1 (5 bases). CDR3 length: 15 residues. Trimming removed 4 bases at V and 8 bases at J, with 15 bases between. Germline CDR1 and CDR2: SEHNR and FQNEAQ (reference sequence). This chain's CDR3 is CASSWQGGSYSPLHF. CDR3 sequence (DNA): TGTGCCAGCAGCTGGCAGGGCGGGAGTTATTCACCCCTCCACTTT.

In this sample, this clonotype turned up a few times. The missing conserved phenylalanine or tryptophan at the end of this CDR3 makes a read error likely. Because the CDR3's place on the DNA is in doubt, the DNA is left out and the CDR3 is given as listed by TCRdb. J is TRBJ2-7 and V is TRBV6-1; the D call of TRBD1 is as the table states it, not checked on the DNA. Germline V lookup: CDR1 MNHNS, CDR2 SASEGT. The CDR3 spans 15 residues, counting both ends. Here the CDR3 reads CASSDLRTGVWEHYL.

Turning to this clonotype: A much larger clone lies one base from this, so it may be a read error. This chain uses TRBV20-1 with TRBJ2-5, with D perhaps assigned TRBD1 or TRBD2 (5 bases each). V was pared by 7 bases and J by 7 bases, with 16 bases between. Germline V gene lookup returns CDR1 DFQATT and CDR2 SNEGSKA (reference sequence). The CDR3 loop spans 12 amino acids. The DNA of the CDR3 is TGCAGTGTAGTCGAGGGGATAGGGACCCAGTACTTC. It codes for CSVVEGIGTQYF.

This chain connects TRBV12-3 or TRBV12-4 to TRBJ2-3; D is unclear. Trimming removed 0 bases at V and 1 base at J, with 8 bases between. CDR3 length: 15 amino acids. The CDR3 nucleotides read TGTGCCAGCAGTTTAGCCTGGGCGGGCACAGATACGCAGTATTTT. It translates to CASSLAWAGTDTQYF.

On this clonotype itself: It is likely a read error: a sequence one base away is far more abundant. The chain uses TRBV20-1 and TRBJ1-6; 9 bases fit TRBD1. The DNA end lines up better with TRBJ1-1; the J call may be wrong. CDR1 is DFQATT and CDR2 is SNEGSKA in the germline V gene (reference sequence). This CDR3 contains 13 residues. The DNA for the CDR3 is TGCAGTGCTAGACGACAGGGGGACAATGAAGCTTTCTTT. Amino acid sequence: CSARRQGDNEAFF.

This clonotype is judged medium-sized. The chain has TRBV6-1 and TRBJ2-1, with D possibly being TRBD2 (7 bases). V was trimmed by 6 bases and J by 7 bases, leaving 13 bases between them. The CDR3 sequence is 13 residues long. The V gene's germline CDR1 is MNHNS and CDR2 SASEGT. Here the CDR3 DNA reads TGTGCCAGCAGAAGGGGGGGGTGGAATGAGCAGTTCTTC. As protein: CASRRGGWNEQFF.

J is TRBJ1-2 and V is TRBV6-1; the D gene is possibly TRBD1 (6 bases). The CDR3 is 14 amino acids. Germline V gives CDR1 MNHNS, CDR2 SASEGT. Trimming took 4 bases from V and 4 from J, leaving 13 bases between them. The CDR3 protein is CASSVLWTVYGYTF. The CDR3 DNA is TGTGCCAGCAGTGTCCTGTGGACAGTCTATGGCTACACCTTC.

This clonotype was found a few times. The chain recombines TRBV6-5 with TRBJ1-2; no reliable D call. The V end lost 3 bases, the J end lost 0 bases, and 11 bases lay between the germline ends. Per the germline V gene, CDR1 is MNHEY and CDR2 is SVGAGI. The CDR3 runs to 15 residues. The CDR3 DNA reads as TGTGCCAGCAGTTATGTTGGGTTTACTAACTATGGCTACACCTTC. Its translation: CASSYVGFTNYGYTF.

J is TRBJ1-6 and V is TRBV3-1; the D is unclear. V gave up 3 bases and J gave up 6 bases, with 6 bases separating them. The CDR3 is 13 amino acids. Germline V gives CDR1 LGHDT, CDR2 YNNKEL (reference sequence). CDR3 nucleotides: TGTGCCAGCAGCCAGGGGATTAATTCACCCCTCCACTTT. This encodes CASSQGINSPLHF.

This clonotype showed up many times. The V and J genes are TRBV9 and TRBJ2-1; D gene unclear. V gave up 0 bases and J gave up 2 bases, with 12 bases separating them. From germline, CDR1 is SGDLS and CDR2 YYNGEE. The CDR3 length is 16 residues. The CDR3 sequence is CASSVEIRGAYNEQFF. Here the CDR3 DNA reads TGTGCCAGCAGCGTAGAGATTCGCGGAGCCTACAATGAGCAGTTCTTC.

This clonotype appeared many times. This chain connects TRBV6-1 to TRBJ2-3; 11 bases map to TRBD2. This CDR3 comprises 15 residues. The trim removed 6 bases at V and 3 bases at J, leaving 5 bases unmatched. Germline V CDR1 and CDR2: MNHNS, SASEGT. Here the CDR3 DNA reads TGTGCCAGCAGGGAGACTAGCGGGGTTACAGATACGCAGTATTTT. As protein: CASRETSGVTDTQYF.

This rearrangement joins TRBV27 to TRBJ2-7; TRBD2 matches at 12 bases. CDR1 MNHEY and CDR2 SMNVEV come from the germline V gene (reference sequence). V lost 6 bases and J lost 0; bases outside the gene matches: 6. The CDR3 consists of 16 residues. DNA of the CDR3: TGTGCCAGCAGCCCTGGACTAGCGGGGTACTCCTACGAGCAGTACTTC. Translation: CASSPGLAGYSYEQYF.

In its sample, this clonotype was seen many times. This chain joins TRBV4-1 and TRBJ1-5, with a weak D call TRBD1 (6 bases). The CDR3 is 16 amino acids. Germline CDR1 MGHRA, CDR2 YSYEKL. Trimming shortened V by 0 bases and J by 15 bases, and 24 bases separated the two germline ends. CDR3 loop: CASSQDTAGAQLALHF. The CDR3 DNA follows: TGCGCCAGCAGCCAAGACACGGCAGGGGCCCAATTGGCCCTGCATTTT.

This clonotype counts as medium-sized. The rearrangement joins TRBV6-1 to TRBJ1-6, with D tentatively TRBD1 (6 bases). Trimming took off 6 bases at V and 9 bases at J, with 15 bases between the two ends. The CDR3 is 14 amino acids. The germline V gene has CDR1 MNHNS and CDR2 SASEGT. The CDR3 region is CASSQGQGSSPLHF. The CDR3 nucleotides are TGTGCCAGCAGCCAGGGCCAGGGGAGTTCACCCCTCCACTTT.

The table lists this clonotype with many counts. The chain carries TRBV7-6 and TRBJ2-5, with TRBD2 identical over 11 bases. The CDR3 totals 19 residues. J was trimmed by 3 bases and V by 5 bases; bases with no gene match: 17. Germline CDR1 SGHVS, CDR2 FNYEAQ. The CDR3 loop reads CASSLRPPGLAVNKETQYF. DNA for the CDR3: TGTGCCAGCAGCCTAAGGCCCCCGGGACTAGCGGTTAACAAAGAGACCCAGTACTTC.

This clonotype came up a few times. The chain combines TRBV28 with TRBJ2-2, with D perhaps being TRBD1 or TRBD2 (5 bases each). CDR1 and CDR2 (germline): MDHEN, SYDVKM. This CDR3 is 17 amino acids long. V was shortened by 5 bases and J by 0 bases, with 16 bases between the two germline ends. The DNA of the CDR3 is TGTGCCAGCAGTCCCATCCCGGGACGGCCGAACACCGGGGAGCTGTTTTTT. Its protein is CASSPIPGRPNTGELFF.